This TCR beta chain was captured by sequencing in a study of T cell responses to AZD1222 COVID-19 vaccine. The CDR3 length is 15 residues. This table comes from immunoSEQ multiplex PCR, and its TCRdb copy is limited to in-frame clones, with some not included. The sample carries approximately 120,000 clones, roughly nine tenths recorded once. Comment on this clone: Its antigen is undetermined.

Study results and caveats: Close to half of spike-specific TCRs reportedly recognize unmutated variant regions.

The chain uses TRBV21-1 and TRBJ2-3; the tabulated D call, TRBD1, remains unverified against the DNA. TRBV21-1 is a documented pseudogene. The TCR was taken from an adult in good health. The sequencing here drew on peripheral blood, taken on day 0 of AZD1222 vaccination. CDR3 loop: CASSIRTGGTDTQYF. CDR3 DNA sequence: TGTGCCAGCAGCATAAGGACAGGGGGCACAGATACGCAGTATTTT.